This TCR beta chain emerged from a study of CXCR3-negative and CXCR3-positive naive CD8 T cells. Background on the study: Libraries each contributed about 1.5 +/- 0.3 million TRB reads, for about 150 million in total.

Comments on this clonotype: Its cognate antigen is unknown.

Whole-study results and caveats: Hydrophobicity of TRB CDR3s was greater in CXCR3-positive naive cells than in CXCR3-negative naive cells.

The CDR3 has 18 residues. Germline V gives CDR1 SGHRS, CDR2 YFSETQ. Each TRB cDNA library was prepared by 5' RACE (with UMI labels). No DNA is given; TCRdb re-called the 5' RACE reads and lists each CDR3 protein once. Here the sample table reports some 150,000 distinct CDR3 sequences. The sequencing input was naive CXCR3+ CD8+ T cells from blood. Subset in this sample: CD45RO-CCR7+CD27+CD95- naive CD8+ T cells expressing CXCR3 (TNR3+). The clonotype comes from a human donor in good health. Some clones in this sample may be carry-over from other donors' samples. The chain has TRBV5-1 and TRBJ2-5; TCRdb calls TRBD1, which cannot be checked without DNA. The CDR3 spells CASRRDGAEFTPQETQYF.